This T cell receptor beta chain was retrieved from a study of blood T cell repertoires in COVID-19. Study summary: Samples came from the United States, Italy and Spain, spanning acute and convalescent COVID-19. Nucleic acid was either cDNA or gDNA, and it came from T cells, B-cell-depleted T cells, or PBMCs.

This clone was picked up one time. Method: immunoSEQ multiplex PCR; TCRdb's copy keeps in-frame clones and lacks some. This table holds roughly 180,000 clones, almost 85% found once. What was sequenced was peripheral blood. This receptor was identified in a man in his forties who had recovered from COVID-19.

As DNA, the CDR3 is TGTGCCAGCAGCCAAGATGGGGGACTACTCACAGATACGCAGTATTTT. This gives the protein CASSQDGGLLTDTQYF. The rearrangement joins TRBV3-1 (or the pseudogene TRBV3-2) to TRBJ2-3; 7 positions agree with TRBD2. In germline, CDR1 is LGHDT, CDR2 YNNKEL (reference sequence). CDR3 length equals 16 residues. V lost 0 bases to trimming and J lost 2 bases; unmatched junction nucleotides: 5.